The 12 T cell receptor beta chains in this list originate from one sample, sequenced in a study of T cell changes during pregnancy in multiple sclerosis (dated by TCRdb to about 2019). Receptors were amplified or captured by the immunoSEQ multiplex PCR assay. TCRdb provides this immuneACCESS table in a form limited to in-frame rearrangements. Some clones are lacking; in checked studies, under half of them reflect an unresolved V gene, and why the rest are absent is not known. A total of 47,000 or so clones appear in this sample, about 90% of them only once. Of the sample, around 2% is held by the ten largest clones. Source: peripheral blood, taken in the first trimester of pregnancy. These TCRs come from a female donor with multiple sclerosis, enrolled in a pregnancy study.

V is TRBV10-3 and J is TRBJ1-2, with D possibly matching TRBD1 (6 bases). This CDR3 is built from 11 residues. The germline V gene encodes CDR1 ENHRY and CDR2 SYGVKD. V lost 11 bases to trimming and J lost 3 bases, with 10 bases between them. This CDR3 is CALGGDYGYTF. For the CDR3, the DNA is TGTGCCCTAGGGGGAGACTATGGCTACACCTTC.

CDR3 region: CASSSAGGYWDTQYF. Here the CDR3 DNA reads TGTGCCAGCAGTTCAGCGGGGGGCTACTGGGATACGCAGTATTTT. The chain uses TRBV28 and TRBJ2-3, with 9 bases that match TRBD2. The CDR3 loop spans 15 amino acids. Trimming at V came to 4 bases and at J to 6 bases, leaving 8 bases not matched to a gene. From germline, CDR1 is MDHEN and CDR2 SYDVKM. Filled out from reference TRBV28 and TRBJ2-3, the complete variable domain reads DVKVTQSSRYLVKRTGEKVFLECVQDMDHENMFWYRQDPGLGLRLIYFSYDVKMKEKGDIPEGYSVSREKKERFSLILESASTNQTSMYLCASSSAGGYWDTQYFGPGTRLTVL.

The chain recombines TRBV13 with TRBJ2-5, with D possibly being TRBD2 (5 bases). V gave up 4 bases and J gave up 1 base, with 16 bases separating them. The CDR3 is made up of 16 amino acids. In germline, CDR1 is PRHDT, CDR2 FYEKMQ (reference sequence). DNA of the CDR3: TGTGCCAGCAGCTCGACCGTAGGGAGAGTCCAAGAGACCCAGTACTTC. Translating it yields CASSSTVGRVQETQYF.

The chain is built from TRBV5-4 and TRBJ2-2, with D maybe TRBD1 (6 bases). Germline lookup yields CDR1 SGHNT and CDR2 YYREEE (reference sequence). The CDR3 is 14 amino acids. Trimming shortened V by 1 base and J by 4 bases, and 8 bases separated the two germline ends. The CDR3 coding sequence is TGTGCCAGCAGCTTGCCGACAGGCACCGGGGAGCTGTTTTTT. It encodes CASSLPTGTGELFF. Full variable domain (outside the CDR3, taken from reference TRBV5-4 and TRBJ2-2): ETGVTQSPTHLIKTRGQQVTLRCSSQSGHNTVSWYQQALGQGPQFIFQYYREEENGRGNFPPRFSGLQFPNYSSELNVNALELDDSALYLCASSLPTGTGELFFGEGSRLTVL.

This clone was detected only once. J is TRBJ2-7 and V is TRBV5-6, with 7 bases that match TRBD1. Germline values: CDR1 SGHDT, CDR2 YYEEEE. The CDR3 is made up of 14 amino acids. V was pared by 4 bases and J by 2 bases, with 6 bases of the junction left unmatched. Written as DNA, the CDR3 is TGTGCCAGCAGCGCCCGGGGACAGCCCTACGAGCAGTACTTC. It translates to CASSARGQPYEQYF.

The genes are TRBV18 and TRBJ1-4; TRBD1 might be the D (5 bases). The ends were cut back, 3 bases at V and 7 bases at J, with 15 bases in the middle. The germline gives CDR1 KGHSH, CDR2 LQKENI. The CDR3 spans 15 residues. CDR3 sequence reads: CASSPAAGLGEKLFF. The CDR3 coding sequence is TGTGCCAGCTCACCGGCTGCAGGGCTAGGTGAAAAACTGTTTTTT.

The CDR3 sequence: CASSPGQGTTGELFF. The CDR3 bases are TGTGCCAGCTCACCCGGACAGGGTACCACCGGGGAGCTGTTTTTT. The chain recombines TRBV18 with TRBJ2-2; TRBD1 agrees at 8 bases. Germline assignment: CDR1 KGHSH and CDR2 LQKENI. The CDR3 length is 15 residues. Germline trimming cut 3 bases from V and 4 bases from J; bases unmatched to any gene: 4.

This clone was recorded a few times. At the DNA level, this CDR3 is encoded by other sequences in the same sample as well. V is TRBV19 and J is TRBJ2-3, with a tentative D call TRBD1 (5 bases). This CDR3 comprises 14 residues. The V and J ends lost 3 bases and 2 bases respectively, with 9 bases between them. CDR1 LNHDA and CDR2 SQIVND come from the germline V gene (reference sequence). The CDR3 nucleotides are TGTGCCAGTAGTATTTCAGGGCCCACAGATACGCAGTATTTT. Amino acid sequence: CASSISGPTDTQYF.

V is TRBV5-4 and J is TRBJ2-5, with 7 bases identical to TRBD2. The germline gives CDR1 SGHNT, CDR2 YYREEE (reference sequence). This CDR3 comprises 15 residues. The junction had 4 bases not matched to a gene; V was cut back by 2 bases and J by 0 bases. The CDR3 nucleotides are TGTGCCAGCAGCTTAAGCGGGGCAAACCAAGAGACCCAGTACTTC. Translating it yields CASSLSGANQETQYF.

The chain combines TRBV30 with TRBJ2-3; no clear D gene. The CDR3 runs 13 residues. CDR1 and CDR2 from the germline V gene are GTSNPN and SVGIG (reference sequence). Trimming left V 3 bases short and J 4 bases short, with 11 bases between. The CDR3 coding sequence is TGTGCCTGGAGCGTGCGCCGGGCAGATACGCAGTATTTT. This sequence encodes CAWSVRRADTQYF.

The V call is TRBV18, the J call TRBJ1-2; TRBD1 aligns across 10 bases. J was trimmed by 6 bases and V by 3 bases; bases with no gene match: 13. The germline CDR1 and CDR2 sequences are KGHSH and LQKENI. The CDR3 contains 17 residues. The CDR3 is CASSPLHGQGDKNGYTF. The CDR3 nucleotides are TGTGCCAGCTCACCGTTACATGGACAGGGGGACAAAAATGGCTACACCTTC.

J is TRBJ2-2 and V is TRBV5-1; 7 nucleotides align to TRBD1. From germline, CDR1 is SGHRS and CDR2 YFSETQ. V was pared by 3 bases and J by 5 bases, with 4 bases of the junction left unmatched. The CDR3 extends over 14 amino acids. In nucleotides, the CDR3 is TGCGCCAGCAGCTCGACAGGGCCTACCGGGGAGCTGTTTTTT. It specifies CASSSTGPTGELFF.